A single sample is the source of the 7 T cell receptor beta chains below, sequenced in a study of T-cell reconstitution after alpha-beta-depleted transplantation in children. TCRbeta library construction was performed incorporating unique molecular identifiers. Each CDR3 protein gets one entry after TCRdb re-called the PCR reads with MiXCR. The sample carries about 600,000 distinct CDR3 sequences, under 30% recorded once. The sample was PBMCs, mostly from graft donor cells, taken 360 days after TCRalphabeta/CD19-depleted stem cell transplant. Receptor source: a boy in the first two years of life who had a stem cell transplant for acute myeloid leukemia, so the T cells may come from the graft donor.

This clonotype turned up a few times. The V gene is TRBV5-1, the J gene TRBJ2-7; the match to TRBD1 covers 8 bases. The junction had 8 bases not matched to a gene; V was cut back by 0 bases and J by 0 bases. This CDR3 is 17 amino acids long. The germline gives CDR1 SGHRS, CDR2 YFSETQ. The CDR3 loop is CASSLVPFGQGSYEQYF. In DNA form, the CDR3 reads TGCGCCAGCAGCTTGGTACCGTTCGGACAGGGCTCCTACGAGCAGTACTTC.

The chain joins TRBV12-3 or TRBV12-4 to TRBJ1-2; D gene unclear. V gave up 5 bases and J gave up 4 bases, with 8 bases separating them. This CDR3 comprises 12 residues. As DNA, the CDR3 is TGTGCCAGCAGTCTTCGGATCTATGGCTACACCTTC. As protein: CASSLRIYGYTF.

The CDR3 region has the DNA TGTGCCAGCAGCTTAGAGGGGCCGACACAGCAGTACTTC. The encoded protein is CASSLEGPTQQYF. The gene calls are TRBV7-2 and TRBJ2-7, with D perhaps matching TRBD1 (5 bases). This CDR3 has 13 residues. Between the trimmed V and J ends, which lost 1 base and 8 bases, there was a span of 12 bases. Germline V CDR1 and CDR2: SGHTA, FQGNSA.

There are a few counts of this clonotype. The V gene is TRBV27, the J gene TRBJ2-7, with a tentative D call TRBD1 (5 bases). Trimming cost V 8 bases and J 7 bases, with 15 bases left between them. Germline values: CDR1 MNHEY, CDR2 SMNVEV (reference sequence). This CDR3 contains 12 residues. CDR3 sequence (DNA): TGTGCCAGCGGGGCAGGAAGTAGTGAGCAGTACTTC. Its protein product is CASGAGSSEQYF.

This clonotype has just a few counts. The CDR3 region is CASNRDRLNTEAFF. CDR3 DNA sequence: TGTGCCAGCAACAGGGACAGGTTGAACACTGAAGCTTTCTTT. The chain recombines TRBV2 with TRBJ1-1; TRBD1 matches at 8 bases. The CDR3 extends over 14 amino acids. Trimming at V came to 7 bases and at J to 0 bases, leaving 4 bases not matched to a gene. The germline V gene encodes CDR1 SNHLY and CDR2 FYNNEI.

This clonotype was picked up a small number of times. The chain carries TRBV12-3 or TRBV12-4 and TRBJ1-4, with no clear D. The CDR3 spans 13 residues. The V gene lost 3 bases and the J gene lost 8 bases, with 10 bases spanning the gap. The CDR3 reads CASSFVGREKLFF. The CDR3 region has the DNA TGTGCCAGCAGTTTTGTGGGAAGGGAAAAACTGTTTTTT.

This chain connects TRBV20-1 to TRBJ2-7; the match to TRBD1 covers 9 bases. The CDR3 totals 13 residues. The V and J ends lost 3 bases and 4 bases, in that order; junction bases with no gene match: 4. The V gene's germline CDR1 is DFQATT and CDR2 SNEGSKA (reference sequence). CDR3 loop: CSASGQGTYEQYV. For the CDR3, the DNA is TGCAGTGCTAGCGGACAGGGGACGTACGAGCAGTACGTC.